This T cell receptor beta chain was found in a study of blood T cell repertoires in COVID-19. Cohort 3 recovery required two negative PCRs, clearance, or symptom resolution. The assay was immunoSEQ multiplex PCR, and TCRdb's table has in-frame clones only and misses some. This sample carries 230,000 or so clones, around 81% of them seen once, and the ten largest clones take 3.4%. V lost 3 bases and J lost 4; bases outside the gene matches: 0. Germline V lookup: CDR1 WNHNN, CDR2 SYGVQD (reference sequence). The CDR3 totals 13 residues. This clone was seen a handful of times. The receptor was derived from a man aged 45-60 years who had recovered from COVID-19. The sample consisted of PBMCs or T cells enriched from blood (not recorded which). The gene calls are TRBV10-1 and TRBJ1-5; 7 bases match TRBD1. CDR3 in amino acids: CASSEQGNQPQHF. As DNA, the CDR3 is TGCGCCAGCAGTGAACAGGGGAATCAGCCCCAGCATTTT.